The 21 T cell receptor beta chains below come from one sample, sequenced in a study of blood T cell repertoires in COVID-19. TCRdb's copy holds only in-frame clones and misses some; the assay was immunoSEQ multiplex PCR. The sample lists 200,000 to 250,000 clones, over 75% occurring once. The sequencing input was PBMCs or T cells enriched from blood (not recorded which). These receptors all come from a woman aged 40 to 50 with acute COVID-19.

This clone has only a few counts. The chain joins TRBV19 to TRBJ1-1, with 8 nucleotides matching TRBD1. The V segment lost 7 bases and the J segment 5 bases; nucleotides outside the gene matches: 9. Germline V gene lookup returns CDR1 LNHDA and CDR2 SQIVND (reference sequence). This CDR3 has 14 residues. The CDR3 nucleotides are TGTGCCAGTACCCCGAGCAGGGGGCGGACTGAAGCTTTCTTT. Protein: CASTPSRGRTEAFF.

The J gene is TRBJ1-2, the V gene TRBV19; no definite D call. Trimming took off 4 bases at V and 2 bases at J, with 14 bases between the two ends. The CDR3 has 15 residues. The germline gives CDR1 LNHDA, CDR2 SQIVND (reference sequence). CDR3 amino acids: CASSTVLGGNYGYTF. The CDR3, as DNA: TGTGCCAGTAGTACTGTCTTGGGAGGGAACTATGGCTACACCTTC.

This rearrangement joins TRBV4-3 to TRBJ1-2, with 8 bases matching TRBD1. Germline V gene lookup returns CDR1 LGHNA and CDR2 YSLEER. The CDR3 is 17 amino acids. Unmatched junction bases numbered 9, after V lost 1 base and J lost 2 bases. The CDR3 protein is CASSQVRTGILNYGYTF. The DNA for the CDR3 is TGCGCCAGCAGCCAAGTGAGGACAGGGATACTCAACTATGGCTACACCTTC.

This chain uses TRBV18 with TRBJ1-1; tentative D call: TRBD1 (5 bases). The V gene's germline CDR1 is KGHSH and CDR2 LQKENI. Trimming removed 5 bases from V and 1 base from J, with 14 bases in between. This CDR3 spans 15 amino acids. CDR3 loop: CASSSTDSGNTEAFF. DNA for the CDR3: TGTGCCAGCTCATCAACAGACAGTGGGAACACTGAAGCTTTCTTT. Looking up the rest from reference TRBV18 and TRBJ1-1 gives the full variable domain: NAGVMQNPRHLVRRRGQEARLRCSPMKGHSHVYWYRQLPEEGLKFMVYLQKENIIDESGMPKERFSAEFPKEGPSILRIQQVVRGDSAAYFCASSSTDSGNTEAFFGQGTRLTVV.

This sequence joins TRBV6-5 and TRBJ2-4; tentatively, D is TRBD2 (6 bases). The V and J ends lost 2 bases and 7 bases respectively, with 9 bases between them. There are 13 residues in the CDR3. Germline V CDR1 and CDR2: MNHEY, SVGAGI. This CDR3 reads CASSYHGGNIQYF. As DNA, the CDR3 is TGTGCCAGCAGTTACCACGGGGGTAACATTCAGTACTTC.

This chain uses TRBV25-1 with TRBJ2-7; TRBD1 matches at 7 bases. The CDR3 consists of 15 residues. V dropped 3 bases and J dropped 3; count of bases not matched to a gene: 8. Germline V gives CDR1 MGHDK, CDR2 SYGVNS. DNA for the CDR3: TGTGCCAGCAGTGACGCCCAGACAGGGAGCTACGAGCAGTACTTC. Protein: CASSDAQTGSYEQYF.

This rearrangement joins TRBV12-5 to TRBJ1-6; 7 bases match TRBD1. V shed 6 bases and J 8 bases; nucleotides not matched to a gene: 7. The CDR3 contains 14 residues. CDR1 LGHNT and CDR2 FRNRAP come from the germline V gene. The CDR3 spells CASGRDRVHSPLHF. The CDR3 DNA reads as TGTGCTAGTGGCCGCGACAGGGTGCATTCACCCCTCCACTTT.

Written as DNA, the CDR3 is TGTGCCAGCAGCCCCACGTTTCCGGGACAACTCCCGTTAGCCAAAAACATTCAGTACTTC. Translation: CASSPTFPGQLPLAKNIQYF. The chain is built from TRBV6-2 or TRBV6-3 and TRBJ2-4, with D tentatively TRBD1 (6 bases). This CDR3 is built from 20 residues. The germline V gene encodes CDR1 MNHEY and CDR2 SVGEGT. V lost 6 bases and J lost 0, with 27 bases in between.

This chain uses TRBV18 with TRBJ2-7, with TRBD2 matching over 10 bases. V trimming: 3 bases; J trimming: 0 bases; junction bases outside the gene matches: 5. Germline-derived CDR1 and CDR2 are KGHSH and LQKENI. CDR3 length equals 16 residues. The DNA of the CDR3 is TGTGCCAGCTCACCGACATCTAGCGGGGGCTCCTACGAGCAGTACTTC. Its protein product is CASSPTSSGGSYEQYF.

This clone appeared many times. The chain joins TRBV3-1 (or the pseudogene TRBV3-2) to TRBJ1-1; no reliable D call. This CDR3 is 13 amino acids long. From germline, CDR1 is LGHDT and CDR2 YNNKEL (reference sequence). V lost 1 base to trimming and J lost 1 base, with 4 bases between them. In nucleotides, the CDR3 is TGTGCCAGCAGCCAAGGGGCGAACACTGAAGCTTTCTTT. Translating it yields CASSQGANTEAFF.

V gene TRBV5-1 combines with J gene TRBJ1-1; D not resolved. The CDR3 consists of 14 residues. The V gene lost 0 bases and the J gene lost 7 bases, with 13 bases spanning the gap. Per germline, CDR1 SGHRS and CDR2 YFSETQ. This chain's CDR3 is CASSLVSVTDEAFF. In nucleotides, the CDR3 is TGCGCCAGCAGCTTGGTGAGTGTTACAGATGAAGCTTTCTTT. Drawing the rest from reference TRBV5-1 and TRBJ1-1, the complete variable domain is KAGVTQTPRYLIKTRGQQVTLSCSPISGHRSVSWYQQTPGQGLQFLFEYFSETQRNKGNFPGRFSGRQFSNSRSEMNVSTLELGDSALYLCASSLVSVTDEAFFGQGTRLTVV.

The chain carries TRBV30 and TRBJ1-1; 7 nucleotides agree with TRBD1. Germline values: CDR1 GTSNPN, CDR2 SVGIG (reference sequence). V shed 2 bases, J shed 6 bases, and the junction held 9 bases outside the gene matches. This CDR3 has 14 amino acids. The CDR3 sequence is CAWSWDSRLSEAFF. The DNA for the CDR3 is TGTGCCTGGAGTTGGGACAGCCGGCTCTCTGAAGCTTTCTTT.

The chain uses TRBV5-4 and TRBJ1-2, with 7 bases aligning to TRBD1. Germline V lookup: CDR1 SGHNT, CDR2 YYREEE (reference sequence). The CDR3 runs to 12 residues. V lost 4 bases, J lost 4 bases, and 1 base stayed unmatched. The CDR3 sequence: CASSDRVYGYTF. In DNA, the CDR3 is TGTGCCAGCAGCGACAGGGTCTATGGCTACACCTTC.

This rearrangement joins TRBV27 to TRBJ1-1; D is possibly TRBD1 (6 bases). In germline, CDR1 is MNHEY, CDR2 SMNVEV (reference sequence). The CDR3 is 14 amino acids. V lost 5 bases and J 4 bases, leaving 14 bases between the germline ends. The CDR3 sequence is CASSIIQGSTEAFF. The CDR3 DNA sequence: TGTGCCAGCAGTATCATACAGGGTTCCACTGAAGCTTTCTTT.

This chain links TRBV4-1 with TRBJ2-6; no definite D call. V dropped 0 bases and J dropped 2 bases, with 8 bases sitting between them. Germline CDR1 reads MGHRA; CDR2 reads YSYEKL. The CDR3 is made up of 16 amino acids. The CDR3 DNA is TGCGCCAGCAGCCAAGATCTACGAGCTGGGGCCAACGTCCTGACTTTC. This codes for CASSQDLRAGANVLTF.

This chain connects TRBV7-9 to TRBJ1-5, with D tentatively TRBD1 (5 bases). The CDR3 sequence is 14 residues long. V lost 1 base, J lost 7 bases, and 11 bases lay in between. Germline V gene lookup returns CDR1 SEHNR and CDR2 FQNEAQ (reference sequence). This CDR3 reads CASSLGRAGQPQHF. For the CDR3, the DNA is TGTGCCAGCAGCTTAGGAAGGGCAGGGCAGCCCCAGCATTTT.

The chain combines TRBV5-5 with TRBJ1-1; 10 bases map to TRBD1. The V and J ends lost 3 bases and 6 bases, in that order; junction bases with no gene match: 14. In germline, CDR1 is SGHKS, CDR2 YYEKEE (reference sequence). CDR3 length: 17 residues. CDR3 DNA: TGTGCCAGCAGCTCCCGGACAGGGGGTACTTATACGGCTGAAGCTTTCTTT. This codes for CASSSRTGGTYTAEAFF.

V is TRBV28 and J is TRBJ1-1; tentatively, D is TRBD1 (5 bases). The germline V gene encodes CDR1 MDHEN and CDR2 SYDVKM. Trimming took 6 bases from V and 4 from J, leaving 21 bases between them. The CDR3 is 16 amino acids. CDR3 nucleotide sequence: TGTGCCAGCAGGGCCGGGGGACCAGTGATAAGCACTGAAGCTTTCTTT. Its translation is CASRAGGPVISTEAFF.

This clone was observed a single time. The CDR3 sequence is CASSSQGRTDTQYF. The CDR3 bases are TGTGCCAGCAGTTCACAGGGCCGGACAGATACGCAGTATTTT. This chain links TRBV7-9 with TRBJ2-3; perhaps TRBD1 as D (6 bases). The germline V gene encodes CDR1 SEHNR and CDR2 FQNEAQ (reference sequence). The CDR3 runs 14 residues. Trimming cost V 6 bases and J 3 bases, with 13 bases left between them. Full variable domain (remainder filled in from reference TRBV7-9 and TRBJ2-3): DTGVSQNPRHKITKRGQNVTFRCDPISEHNRLYWYRQTLGQGPEFLTYFQNEAQLEKSRLLSDRFSAERPKGSFSTLEIQRTEQGDSAMYLCASSSQGRTDTQYFGPGTRLTVL.

The chain carries TRBV29-1 and TRBJ2-7, with 8 bases fitting TRBD1. V lost 2 bases, J lost 3 bases, and 3 bases stayed unmatched. CDR3 length equals 13 residues. Germline CDR1 is SQVTM and CDR2 is ANQGSEA. The CDR3 reads CSVESGQGYEQYF. The CDR3, as DNA: TGCAGCGTTGAAAGCGGACAGGGCTACGAGCAGTACTTC.

The rearrangement uses TRBV20-1 and TRBJ2-3; maybe TRBD2 (7 bases). CDR3 length: 14 amino acids. Germline lookup yields CDR1 DFQATT and CDR2 SNEGSKA (reference sequence). V lost 3 bases, J lost 3 bases, and 13 bases lay in between. CDR3 amino acids: CSASQGGGTDTQYF. CDR3 DNA sequence: TGCAGTGCTAGTCAGGGAGGGGGGACAGATACGCAGTATTTT.